This passage covers 30 T cell receptor beta chains from one sample sequenced in a study of Tregs in tolerant kidney transplant recipients. Related graft donors supplied nonmyeloablative bone marrow transplants, and mixed chimerism was transient. Method: immunoSEQ multiplex PCR; TCRdb's copy keeps in-frame clones and lacks some. The data hold about 52,000 clones, with roughly nine tenths observed a single time. The sample in question was CD8+ T cells from blood (PBMCs), obtained 24 months after the transplant. The source of these receptors is a human patient who received a combined kidney and bone marrow transplant. The graft donor may be the source of some T cells.

This rearrangement joins TRBV7-6 to TRBJ2-3; a possible D gene is TRBD2 (5 bases). The CDR3 sequence is 17 residues long. CDR1 is SGHVS, CDR2 FNYEAQ, per germline. V was cut by 4 bases and J by 5 bases, with 22 bases left in between. CDR3 sequence: CASSSQPLRTGLDTQYF. CDR3 nucleotide sequence: TGTGCCAGCAGCTCCCAACCCCTCAGGACTGGTCTAGATACGCAGTATTTT.

The chain joins TRBV10-3 to TRBJ1-1, with TRBD1 identical over 8 bases. The V and J ends lost 10 bases and 5 bases, in that order; junction bases with no gene match: 24. The germline CDR1 and CDR2 sequences are ENHRY and SYGVKD. The CDR3 has 18 residues. CDR3 amino acids: CATTQPSGGAGQYTEAFF. The CDR3 region has the DNA TGTGCCACCACCCAACCTTCAGGGGGCGCGGGTCAGTATACTGAAGCTTTCTTT.

The chain has TRBV7-2 and TRBJ1-4, with D perhaps TRBD1 (5 bases). The CDR3 totals 14 residues. Germline lookup yields CDR1 SGHTA and CDR2 FQGNSA. V shed 4 bases and J shed 4 bases, with 10 bases lying between them. DNA for the CDR3: TGTGCCAGCAGCTCATCGGGGGTTAATGAAAAACTGTTTTTT. Its protein is CASSSSGVNEKLFF.

This CDR3 reads CASSLAEGPGELFF. CDR3 DNA sequence: TGTGCCAGCAGCTTAGCGGAGGGGCCCGGGGAGCTGTTTTTT. The V and J genes are TRBV7-9 and TRBJ2-2; D is possibly TRBD2 (6 bases). The CDR3 is made up of 14 amino acids. Germline V gene sequence: CDR1 SEHNR, CDR2 FQNEAQ (reference sequence). V was shortened by 0 bases and J by 6 bases, with 8 bases between the two germline ends.

Points on this clone: The conserved final phenylalanine or tryptophan is absent from the CDR3, which likely points to a read error. This chain joins TRBV14 and TRBJ1-1, with TRBD1 identical over 10 bases. From germline, CDR1 is SGHDN and CDR2 FVKESK. The V and J ends lost 4 bases and 1 base, in that order; junction bases with no gene match: 3. The length of the CDR3 is 15 residues. CDR3 sequence reads: CASSLGDRGNTEAFL. CDR3 DNA: TGTGCCAGCAGCCTGGGGGACAGGGGGAACACTGAAGCTTTCCTT.

The chain couples TRBV7-2 to TRBJ1-6; 10 bases are shared with TRBD1. J lost 9 bases, V lost 5 bases, and 10 bases had no gene match. The CDR3 contains 16 residues. The germline V gene encodes CDR1 SGHTA and CDR2 FQGNSA. The DNA for the CDR3 is TGTGCCAGCAGCCCCCTGGGACAGGGGAAAACTTCACCCCTCCACTTT. Translating it yields CASSPLGQGKTSPLHF.

The J gene is TRBJ2-1, the V gene TRBV6-4; the match to TRBD1 covers 7 bases. J gave up 5 bases and V 5 bases, and 6 bases lay outside the gene matches. This CDR3 region has 14 residues. Germline loops: CDR1 MRHNA, CDR2 SNTAGT. In nucleotides, the CDR3 is TGTGCCAGCAGTATGGGACAGAGACACAATGAGCAGTTCTTC. Protein: CASSMGQRHNEQFF.

This chain links TRBV5-1 with TRBJ1-1; TRBD1 matches at 7 bases. J gave up 6 bases and V 0 bases, and 14 bases lay outside the gene matches. In germline, CDR1 is SGHRS, CDR2 YFSETQ. The CDR3 sequence is 17 residues long. The CDR3 DNA is TGCGCCAGCAGCTTGGCCTACAGTGGCAGGGGGTTTGCTGAAGCTTTCTTT. Translating gives CASSLAYSGRGFAEAFF.

The genes are TRBV13 and TRBJ2-3, with D unresolved. V dropped 5 bases and J dropped 8 bases, with 23 bases sitting between them. CDR1 and CDR2 from the germline V gene are PRHDT and FYEKMQ (reference sequence). CDR3 length equals 16 residues. CDR3 sequence (DNA): TGTGCCAGCAGCGGAGACGCCCCGCCTTCTCAGCCTACGCAGTATTTT. Protein product: CASSGDAPPSQPTQYF.

CDR3 nucleotides: TGTGCCAGCAGCGCCAGGGACAGGGGGACCGGGGAGCTGTTTTTT. This gives the protein CASSARDRGTGELFF. The chain employs TRBV9 and TRBJ2-2, with 11 bases identical to TRBD1. Germline values: CDR1 SGDLS, CDR2 YYNGEE. J was trimmed by 5 bases and V by 3 bases; bases with no gene match: 3. This CDR3 is 15 amino acids long. The whole variable domain, remainder taken from reference TRBV9 and TRBJ2-2, is DSGVTQTPKHLITATGQRVTLRCSPRSGDLSVYWYQQSLDQGLQFLIQYYNGEERAKGNILERFSAQQFPDLHSELNLSSLELGDSALYFCASSARDRGTGELFFGEGSRLTVL.

The chain uses TRBV2 and TRBJ2-5, with 11 bases that match TRBD2. V shed 5 bases, J shed 4 bases, and the junction held 9 bases outside the gene matches. The CDR3 loop spans 16 amino acids. From germline, CDR1 is SNHLY and CDR2 FYNNEI. CDR3 in amino acids: CASSRGRLAGRETQYF. The CDR3 DNA is TGTGCCAGCAGTCGGGGGCGACTAGCGGGAAGAGAGACCCAGTACTTC.

This clone appeared once. The sample carries other DNA sequences with the same CDR3. The chain is built from TRBV7-2 and TRBJ2-1; no definite D call. With 2 bases removed from V and 3 bases from J, the gap between germline ends came to 8 bases. The CDR3 extends over 14 amino acids. Germline-derived CDR1 and CDR2 are SGHTA and FQGNSA. CDR3 sequence: CASSLTRSYNEQFF. For the CDR3, the DNA is TGTGCCAGCAGCTTAACTCGTAGCTACAATGAGCAGTTCTTC.

This chain links TRBV21-1 with TRBJ2-5; the table's TRBD2 call for D was not verified on the DNA. TRBV21-1 is reported as a pseudogene. The length of the CDR3 is 14 residues. In DNA, the CDR3 is TGTGCCAGCGTCGTAGCGGGGGGCGGAGAGACCCAGTACTTC. Translating it yields CASVVAGGGETQYF.

The CDR3: CASSQEVSGGTYEQYF. DNA of the CDR3: TGCGCCAGCAGCCAAGAGGTATCCGGCGGAACCTACGAGCAGTACTTC. V is TRBV4-1 and J is TRBJ2-7; D gene uncertain. The CDR3 loop spans 16 amino acids. Germline lookup yields CDR1 MGHRA and CDR2 YSYEKL. The V end was cut by 0 bases, the J end by 2 bases, with 14 bases between.

V and J are TRBV4-3 and TRBJ2-3; 11 bases match TRBD2. The trim removed 0 bases at V and 2 bases at J, leaving 4 bases unmatched. The CDR3 has 17 amino acids. Germline CDR1 and CDR2: LGHNA and YSLEER. This CDR3 is CASSQDLAGGPTDTQYF. For the CDR3, the DNA is TGCGCCAGCAGCCAAGACCTAGCGGGAGGACCCACAGATACGCAGTATTTT.

This clone has only one observation. The V call is TRBV9, the J call TRBJ1-4; weak D call: TRBD1 (5 bases). Germline CDR1 and CDR2: SGDLS and YYNGEE. Trimming stripped 4 bases from V and 7 bases from J, with 17 bases between. CDR3 length equals 15 residues. The chain's CDR3 is CASSPRAGQGEKLFF. In nucleotides, the CDR3 is TGTGCCAGCAGCCCCCGGGCCGGGCAGGGTGAAAAACTGTTTTTT.

This chain joins TRBV5-5 and TRBJ2-5; no firm D call. The CDR3 has 13 residues. Germline CDR1 and CDR2: SGHKS and YYEKEE (reference sequence). V was cut by 0 bases and J by 3 bases, with 6 bases left in between. The CDR3 reads CASSLAEEETQYF. The CDR3 region has the DNA TGTGCCAGCAGCTTGGCCGAGGAAGAGACCCAGTACTTC.

V usage is TRBV11-3 and J usage is TRBJ2-2; tentative D call: TRBD1 (5 bases). V lost 4 bases to trimming and J lost 8 bases, with 8 bases between them. Germline loops: CDR1 SGHNT, CDR2 YENEEA. This CDR3 is 12 amino acids long. This chain's CDR3 is CASSSGLGELFF. CDR3 sequence (DNA): TGTGCCAGCAGCTCAGGGTTAGGGGAGCTGTTTTTT.

The rearrangement joins TRBV4-3 to TRBJ2-4; 9 nucleotides align to TRBD2. In germline, CDR1 is LGHNA, CDR2 YSLEER. The CDR3 runs 18 residues. V shed 2 bases, J shed 6 bases, and the junction held 14 bases outside the gene matches. The CDR3 is CASSQRVGLAGPGNIQYF. The CDR3 nucleotides are TGCGCCAGCAGCCAACGTGTGGGGCTAGCGGGGCCGGGAAACATTCAGTACTTC.

The chain employs TRBV2 and TRBJ1-5, with TRBD1 matching over 7 bases. There are 15 residues in the CDR3. The V segment lost 3 bases and the J segment 4 bases; nucleotides outside the gene matches: 6. Germline assignment: CDR1 SNHLY and CDR2 FYNNEI. The DNA of the CDR3 is TGTGCCAGCAGTGACGGGACAGAGAGGAATCAGCCCCAGCATTTT. As protein: CASSDGTERNQPQHF. The complete variable domain, with remaining parts taken from reference TRBV2 and TRBJ1-5, reads EPEVTQTPSHQVTQMGQEVILRCVPISNHLYFYWYRQILGQKVEFLVSFYNNEISEKSEIFDDQFSVERPDGSNFTLKIRSTKLEDSAMYFCASSDGTERNQPQHFGDGTRLSIL.

This clone appeared a single time. The V gene is TRBV13, the J gene TRBJ2-3; D possibly corresponds to TRBD2 (6 bases). The V end lost 5 bases, the J end lost 2 bases, and 11 bases lay between the germline ends. The CDR3 consists of 14 residues. The germline V gene encodes CDR1 PRHDT and CDR2 FYEKMQ (reference sequence). For the CDR3, the DNA is TGTGCCAGCAGCCGCCGGGGGAACACAGATACGCAGTATTTT. Translating gives CASSRRGNTDTQYF.

On this clone itself: Other DNA sequences within the sample encode an identical CDR3. The CDR3 spells CASSVQGTQPQHF. CDR3 nucleotide sequence: TGTGCCAGCAGCGTACAGGGTACCCAGCCCCAGCATTTT. V usage is TRBV13 and J usage is TRBJ1-5; possibly TRBD1 for D (6 bases). V dropped 5 bases and J dropped 7 bases, with 12 bases sitting between them. Germline CDR1 is PRHDT and CDR2 is FYEKMQ (reference sequence). The CDR3 contains 13 residues.

The chain is built from TRBV27 and TRBJ2-1, with D hard to call. V gave up 1 base and J gave up 1 base, with 5 bases separating them. The CDR3 length is 14 residues. CDR1 is MNHEY, CDR2 SMNVEV, per germline (reference sequence). The CDR3 reads CASSLFPSYNEQFF. For the CDR3, the DNA is TGTGCCAGCAGTTTATTCCCATCCTACAATGAGCAGTTCTTC.

CDR3 in amino acids: CASVGGEAYEQYF. CDR3 in DNA: TGTGCCAGCGTTGGCGGAGAGGCCTACGAGCAGTACTTC. This chain joins TRBV11-2 and TRBJ2-7; D unclear. Per germline, CDR1 SGHAT and CDR2 FQNNGV. The CDR3 extends over 13 amino acids. V gave up 8 bases and J gave up 2 bases, with 13 bases separating them.

V usage is TRBV6-6 and J usage is TRBJ2-3; TRBD2 matches 9 bases. CDR3 length: 16 residues. Germline-derived CDR1 and CDR2 are MNHNY and SVGAGI (reference sequence). V gave up 8 bases and J gave up 0 bases; unmatched junction bases: 9. In DNA, the CDR3 is TGTGCCAGCTCTGGGGCTAGCGGGACCAGCACAGATACGCAGTATTTT. The encoded protein is CASSGASGTSTDTQYF.

The chain couples TRBV27 to TRBJ2-7, with D possibly matching TRBD1 (6 bases). This CDR3 is 14 amino acids long. Per germline, CDR1 MNHEY and CDR2 SMNVEV (reference sequence). V lost 3 bases and J 5 bases, leaving 14 bases between the germline ends. CDR3 region: CASSFRSAGDEQYF. The CDR3 DNA reads as TGTGCCAGCAGTTTTCGTTCGGCAGGGGACGAGCAGTACTTC.

The chain employs TRBV12-1 and TRBJ1-2; the table's D call, TRBD1, was not checked against the DNA. TRBV12-1 is labeled a pseudogene. The CDR3 covers 14 residues. DNA of the CDR3: TGTGCCAGCAGCCATGACAGGGGGGCAGATGGCTACACCTTC. It is translated as CASSHDRGADGYTF.

This chain joins TRBV19 and TRBJ1-2; a weak D match, TRBD1 (5 bases). This CDR3 comprises 12 residues. V lost 8 bases and J 8 bases, leaving 15 bases between the germline ends. Germline V gene data show CDR1 as LNHDA and CDR2 as SQIVND (reference sequence). This CDR3 reads CASDDRAEGYTF. DNA of the CDR3: TGTGCCAGTGACGACAGAGCTGAAGGCTACACCTTC. Based on the CDR3 plus reference TRBV19 and TRBJ1-2, the full variable domain is DGGITQSPKYLFRKEGQNVTLSCEQNLNHDAMYWYRQDPGQGLRLIYYSQIVNDFQKGDIAEGYSVSREKKESFPLTVTSAQKNPTAFYLCASDDRAEGYTFGSGTRLTVV.

This chain uses TRBV28 with TRBJ2-7; TRBD1 is a possible D gene (5 bases). CDR1 is MDHEN, CDR2 SYDVKM, per germline. The CDR3 totals 16 residues. Trimming removed 7 bases at V and 3 bases at J, with 22 bases between. This CDR3 is CASNLGVGGTYYEQYF. DNA of the CDR3: TGTGCCAGCAATCTAGGGGTGGGCGGAACCTACTACGAGCAGTACTTC.

The rearrangement links TRBV4-3 to TRBJ2-3; TRBD2 matches at 8 bases. The CDR3 runs 16 residues. Germline values: CDR1 LGHNA, CDR2 YSLEER. With V trimmed by 1 base and J by 1 base, 4 bases remained unmatched. CDR3 in amino acids: CASSQVSGGGTDTQYF. The DNA for the CDR3 is TGCGCCAGCAGCCAAGTTTCGGGGGGGGGCACAGATACGCAGTATTTT.